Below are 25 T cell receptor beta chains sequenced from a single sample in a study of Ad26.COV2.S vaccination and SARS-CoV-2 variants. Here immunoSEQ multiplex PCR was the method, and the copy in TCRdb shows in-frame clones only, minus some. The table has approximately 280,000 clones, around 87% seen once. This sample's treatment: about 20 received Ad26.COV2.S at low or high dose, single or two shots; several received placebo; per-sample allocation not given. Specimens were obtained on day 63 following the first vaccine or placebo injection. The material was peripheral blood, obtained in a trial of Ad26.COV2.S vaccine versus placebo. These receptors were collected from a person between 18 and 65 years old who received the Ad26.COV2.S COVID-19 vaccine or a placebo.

The CDR3 loop is CAWSVLGQVDNSPLHF. The CDR3 bases are TGTGCCTGGAGTGTACTAGGACAGGTGGATAATTCACCCCTCCACTTT. The J gene is TRBJ1-6, the V gene TRBV30; TRBD1 matches at 7 bases. CDR3 length equals 16 residues. After removal of 0 bases from V and 5 bases from J, the junction contained 7 bases not matched to a gene. Germline CDR1 GTSNPN, CDR2 SVGIG (reference sequence).

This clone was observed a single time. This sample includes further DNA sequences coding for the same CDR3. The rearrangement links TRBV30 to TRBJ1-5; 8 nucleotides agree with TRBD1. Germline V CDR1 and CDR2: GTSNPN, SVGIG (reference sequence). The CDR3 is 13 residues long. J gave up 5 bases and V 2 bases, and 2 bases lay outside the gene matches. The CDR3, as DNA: TGTGCCTGGAGTTTACAGGGGGATCAGCCCCAGCATTTT. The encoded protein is CAWSLQGDQPQHF.

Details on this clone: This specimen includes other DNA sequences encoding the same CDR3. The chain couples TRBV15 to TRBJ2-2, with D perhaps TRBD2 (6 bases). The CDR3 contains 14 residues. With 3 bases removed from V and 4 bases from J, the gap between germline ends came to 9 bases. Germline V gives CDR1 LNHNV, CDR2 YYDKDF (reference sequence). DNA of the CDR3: TGTGCCACCAGCAGGGAGGGAGGCACCGGGGAGCTGTTTTTT. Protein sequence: CATSREGGTGELFF.

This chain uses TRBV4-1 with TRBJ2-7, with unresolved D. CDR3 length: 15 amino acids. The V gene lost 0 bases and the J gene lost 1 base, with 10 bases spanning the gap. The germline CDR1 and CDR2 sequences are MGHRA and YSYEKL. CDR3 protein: CASSQDDRISYEQYF. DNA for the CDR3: TGCGCCAGCAGCCAAGACGACCGAATTTCCTACGAGCAGTACTTC.

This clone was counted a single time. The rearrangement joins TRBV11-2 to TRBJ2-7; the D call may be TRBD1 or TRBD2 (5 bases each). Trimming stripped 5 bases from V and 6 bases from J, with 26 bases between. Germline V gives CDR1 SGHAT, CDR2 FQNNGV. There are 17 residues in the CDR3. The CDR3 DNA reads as TGTGCCAGCAGCGACCCAAGACGGGACCCCGCTGGAGCCGAGCAGTACTTC. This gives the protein CASSDPRRDPAGAEQYF.

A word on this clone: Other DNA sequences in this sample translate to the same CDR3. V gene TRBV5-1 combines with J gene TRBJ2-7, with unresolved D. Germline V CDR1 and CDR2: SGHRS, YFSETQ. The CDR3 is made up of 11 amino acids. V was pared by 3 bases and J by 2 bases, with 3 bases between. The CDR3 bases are TGCGCCAGCAGCTCCACCTACGAGCAGTACTTC. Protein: CASSSTYEQYF.

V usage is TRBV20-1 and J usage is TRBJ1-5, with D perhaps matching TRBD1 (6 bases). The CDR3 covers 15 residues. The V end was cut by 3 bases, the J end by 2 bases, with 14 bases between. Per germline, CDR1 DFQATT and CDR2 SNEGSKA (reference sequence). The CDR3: CSASLQGRGNQPQHF. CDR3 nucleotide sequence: TGCAGTGCTAGTTTACAGGGTCGCGGCAATCAGCCCCAGCATTTT.

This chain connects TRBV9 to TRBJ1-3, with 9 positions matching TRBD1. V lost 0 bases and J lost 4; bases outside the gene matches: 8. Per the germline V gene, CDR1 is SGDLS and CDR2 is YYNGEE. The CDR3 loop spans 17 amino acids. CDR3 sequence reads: CASSVVAQGAQGNTIYF. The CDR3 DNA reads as TGTGCCAGCAGCGTAGTGGCACAGGGGGCGCAGGGAAACACCATATATTTT.

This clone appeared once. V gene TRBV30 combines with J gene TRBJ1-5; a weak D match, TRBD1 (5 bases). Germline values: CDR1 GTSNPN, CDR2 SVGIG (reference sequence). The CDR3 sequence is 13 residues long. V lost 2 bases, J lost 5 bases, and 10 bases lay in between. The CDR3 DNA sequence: TGTGCCTGGAGTTTGCAGGGACATCAGCCCCAGCATTTT. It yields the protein CAWSLQGHQPQHF. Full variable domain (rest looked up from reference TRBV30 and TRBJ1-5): SQTIHQWPATLVQPVGSPLSLECTVEGTSNPNLYWYRQAAGRGLQLLFYSVGIGQISSEVPQNLSASRPQDRQFILSSKKLLLSDSGFYLCAWSLQGHQPQHFGDGTRLSIL.

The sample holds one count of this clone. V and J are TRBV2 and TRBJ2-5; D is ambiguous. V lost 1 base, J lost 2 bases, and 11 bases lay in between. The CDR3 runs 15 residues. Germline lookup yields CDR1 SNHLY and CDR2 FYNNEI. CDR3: CASSEGLYSQETQYF. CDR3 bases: TGTGCCAGCAGTGAAGGGCTCTACTCGCAAGAGACCCAGTACTTC. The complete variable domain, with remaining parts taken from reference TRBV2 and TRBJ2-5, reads EPEVTQTPSHQVTQMGQEVILRCVPISNHLYFYWYRQILGQKVEFLVSFYNNEISEKSEIFDDQFSVERPDGSNFTLKIRSTKLEDSAMYFCASSEGLYSQETQYFGPGTRLLVL.

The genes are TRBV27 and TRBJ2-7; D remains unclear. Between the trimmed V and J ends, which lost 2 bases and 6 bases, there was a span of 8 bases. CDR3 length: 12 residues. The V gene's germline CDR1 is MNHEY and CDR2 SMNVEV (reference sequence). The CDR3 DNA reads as TGTGCCAGCAGTTTAGTAGGGTCCGAGCAGTACTTC. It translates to CASSLVGSEQYF.

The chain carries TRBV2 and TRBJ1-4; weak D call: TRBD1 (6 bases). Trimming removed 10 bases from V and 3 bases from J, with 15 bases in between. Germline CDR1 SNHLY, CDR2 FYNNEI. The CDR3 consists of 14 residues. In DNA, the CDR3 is TGTGCCAACTCTAGGGACACCCCTAATGAAAAACTGTTTTTT. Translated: CANSRDTPNEKLFF.

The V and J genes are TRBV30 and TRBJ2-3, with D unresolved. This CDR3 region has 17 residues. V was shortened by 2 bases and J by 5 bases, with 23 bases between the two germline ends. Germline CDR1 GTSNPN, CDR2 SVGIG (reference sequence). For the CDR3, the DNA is TGTGCCTGGAGTTCTATAGGGTCATTTTTTTTGGGAGATACGCAGTATTTT. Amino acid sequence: CAWSSIGSFFLGDTQYF.

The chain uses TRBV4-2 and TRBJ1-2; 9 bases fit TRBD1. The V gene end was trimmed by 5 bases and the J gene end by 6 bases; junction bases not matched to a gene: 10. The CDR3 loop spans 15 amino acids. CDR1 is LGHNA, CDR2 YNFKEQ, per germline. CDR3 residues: CASSAEQGARNGYTF. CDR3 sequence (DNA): TGTGCCAGCAGCGCCGAACAGGGGGCTAGGAATGGCTACACCTTC.

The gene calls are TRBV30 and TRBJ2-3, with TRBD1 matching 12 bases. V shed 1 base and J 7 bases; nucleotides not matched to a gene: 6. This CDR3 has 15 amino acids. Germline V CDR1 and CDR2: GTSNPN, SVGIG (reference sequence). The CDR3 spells CAWSAGTGGMYTQYF. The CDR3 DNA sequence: TGTGCCTGGAGTGCCGGGACAGGGGGCATGTATACGCAGTATTTT.

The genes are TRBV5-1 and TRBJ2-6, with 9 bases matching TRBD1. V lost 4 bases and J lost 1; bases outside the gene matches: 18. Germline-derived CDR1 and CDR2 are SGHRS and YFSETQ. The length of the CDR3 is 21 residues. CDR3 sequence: CASSTQGQGSVIGSGANVLTF. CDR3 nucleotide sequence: TGCGCCAGCAGCACCCAGGGACAGGGATCGGTAATTGGGTCTGGGGCCAACGTCCTGACTTTC.

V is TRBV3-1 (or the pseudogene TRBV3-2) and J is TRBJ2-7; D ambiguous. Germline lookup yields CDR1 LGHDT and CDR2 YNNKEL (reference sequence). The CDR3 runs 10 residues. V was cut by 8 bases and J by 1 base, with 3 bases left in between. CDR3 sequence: CASGSYEQYF. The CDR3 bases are TGTGCCAGCGGATCCTACGAGCAGTACTTC.

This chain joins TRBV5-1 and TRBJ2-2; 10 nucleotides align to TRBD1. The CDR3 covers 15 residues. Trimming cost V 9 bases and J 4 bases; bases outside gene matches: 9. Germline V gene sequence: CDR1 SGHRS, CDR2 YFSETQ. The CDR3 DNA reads TGCGCCACCGGGAGGACAGGGGGGACCACCGGGGAGCTGTTTTTT. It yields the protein CATGRTGGTTGELFF.

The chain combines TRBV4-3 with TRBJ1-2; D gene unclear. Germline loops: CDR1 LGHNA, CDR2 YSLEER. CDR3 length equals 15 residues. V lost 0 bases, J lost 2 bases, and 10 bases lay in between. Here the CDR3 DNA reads TGCGCCAGCAGCCAAGAAGGTCCAGCCAACTATGGCTACACCTTC. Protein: CASSQEGPANYGYTF.

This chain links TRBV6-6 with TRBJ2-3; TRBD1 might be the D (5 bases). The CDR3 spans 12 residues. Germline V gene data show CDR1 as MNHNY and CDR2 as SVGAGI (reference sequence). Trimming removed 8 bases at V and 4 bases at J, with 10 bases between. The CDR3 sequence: CASGPGSDTQYF. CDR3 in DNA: TGTGCCAGCGGTCCAGGGTCAGATACGCAGTATTTT.

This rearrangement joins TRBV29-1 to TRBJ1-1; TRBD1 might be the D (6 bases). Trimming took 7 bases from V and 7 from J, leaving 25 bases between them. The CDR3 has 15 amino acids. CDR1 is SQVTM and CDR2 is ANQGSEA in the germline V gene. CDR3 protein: CSACGLEQGPLEAFF. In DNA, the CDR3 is TGCAGCGCCTGTGGGCTTGAGCAGGGGCCCCTTGAAGCTTTCTTT.

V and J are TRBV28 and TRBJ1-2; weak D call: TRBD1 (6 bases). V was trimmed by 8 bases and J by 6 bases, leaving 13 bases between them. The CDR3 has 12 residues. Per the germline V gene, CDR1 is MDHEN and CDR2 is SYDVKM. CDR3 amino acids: CASEEQGDGYTF. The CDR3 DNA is TGTGCCAGCGAAGAACAGGGAGATGGCTACACCTTC.

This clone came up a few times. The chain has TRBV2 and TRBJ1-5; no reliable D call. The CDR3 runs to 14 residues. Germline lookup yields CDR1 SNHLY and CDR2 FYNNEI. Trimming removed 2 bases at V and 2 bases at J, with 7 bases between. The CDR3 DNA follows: TGTGCCAGCAGTGAACGGGTGGGCAATCAGCCCCAGCATTTT. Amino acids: CASSERVGNQPQHF. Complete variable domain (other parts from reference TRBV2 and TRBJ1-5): EPEVTQTPSHQVTQMGQEVILRCVPISNHLYFYWYRQILGQKVEFLVSFYNNEISEKSEIFDDQFSVERPDGSNFTLKIRSTKLEDSAMYFCASSERVGNQPQHFGDGTRLSIL.

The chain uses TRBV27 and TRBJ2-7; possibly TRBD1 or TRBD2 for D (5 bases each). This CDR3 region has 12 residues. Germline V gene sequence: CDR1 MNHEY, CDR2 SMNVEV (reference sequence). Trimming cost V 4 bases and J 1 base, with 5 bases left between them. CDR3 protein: CASSWGSYEQYF. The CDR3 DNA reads TGTGCCAGCAGTTGGGGGTCCTACGAGCAGTACTTC.

In DNA form, the CDR3 reads TGTGCCAGCAGCACCGGACAGGGATCCCCTGGAAACACCATATATTTT. Encoded protein: CASSTGQGSPGNTIYF. V is TRBV21-1 and J is TRBJ1-3; TRBD1, the table's D call, was not compared with the DNA. TRBV21-1 is labeled a pseudogene. This CDR3 contains 16 residues.